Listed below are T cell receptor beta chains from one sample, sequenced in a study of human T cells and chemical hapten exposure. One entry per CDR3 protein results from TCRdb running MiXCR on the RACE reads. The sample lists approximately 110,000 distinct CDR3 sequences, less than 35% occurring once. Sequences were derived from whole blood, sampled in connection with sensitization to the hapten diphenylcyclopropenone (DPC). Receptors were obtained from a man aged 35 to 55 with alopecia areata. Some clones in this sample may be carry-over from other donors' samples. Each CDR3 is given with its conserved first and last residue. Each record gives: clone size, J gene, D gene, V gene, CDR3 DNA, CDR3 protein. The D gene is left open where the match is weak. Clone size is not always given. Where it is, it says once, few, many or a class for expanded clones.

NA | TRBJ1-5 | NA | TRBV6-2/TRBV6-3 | TGTGCCAGCAGTTCCCGACAGGACAATAGCAATCAGCCCCAGCATTTT | CASSSRQDNSNQPQHF
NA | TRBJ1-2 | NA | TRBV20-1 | TGCAGTGCTGAAGACGAGACAGGATCTGACTATGGCTACACCTTC | CSAEDETGSDYGYTF
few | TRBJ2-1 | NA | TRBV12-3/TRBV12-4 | TGTGCCAGCAGTCCGACTAGGAGACACAATGAGCAGTTCTTC | CASSPTRRHNEQFF
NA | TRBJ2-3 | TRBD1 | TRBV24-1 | TGTGCCACCAGTGATTTTTCGACACGACAGGGGGCGAGAGATACGCAGTATTTT | CATSDFSTRQGARDTQYF
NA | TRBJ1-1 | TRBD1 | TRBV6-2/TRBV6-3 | TGTGCCAGCAGGGACAGGGGATGGACTGAAGCTTTCTTT | CASRDRGWTEAFF
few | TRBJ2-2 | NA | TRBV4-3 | TGCGCCAGCAGCCGGGGCGATGTACCCGGGGAGCTGTTTTTT | CASSRGDVPGELFF
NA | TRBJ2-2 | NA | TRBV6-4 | TGTGCCAGCAGGGACCACACCGGGGAGCTGTTTTTT | CASRDHTGELFF
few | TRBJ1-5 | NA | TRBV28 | TGTGCCAGCAGTTTAGTAGGGGTTTCGCATTTT | CASSLVGVSHF
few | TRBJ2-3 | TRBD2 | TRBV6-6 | TGTGCCAGCAGCTTACTGCTGGGAGGGACTAGCGGGACAGATACGCAGTATTTT | CASSLLLGGTSGTDTQYF
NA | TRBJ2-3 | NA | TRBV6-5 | TGTGCCAGCAGTTACCAGGCGGGGTCCGAGTTGCGTACGCAGTATTTT | CASSYQAGSELRTQYF
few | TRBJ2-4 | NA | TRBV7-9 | TGTGCCAGCAGCCCCCTGCCGGTCCTAGCCAAAAACATTCAGTACTTC | CASSPLPVLAKNIQYF
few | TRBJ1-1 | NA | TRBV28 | TGTGCCAGCAGTTTAGGGACGGCCGGGGAGAACACTGAAGCTTTCTTT | CASSLGTAGENTEAFF
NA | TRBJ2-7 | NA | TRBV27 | TGTGCCAGCAGTTTGTTAGGACAAGCCTACGAGCAGTACTTC | CASSLLGQAYEQYF
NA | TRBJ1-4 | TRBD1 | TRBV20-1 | TGCAGTGCTACAACGGGACAGGGTTATGAAAAACTGTTTTTT | CSATTGQGYEKLFF
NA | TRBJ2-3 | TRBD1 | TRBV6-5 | TGTGCCAGCAGACCACGGGACAGTTTTTACACAGATACGCAGTATTTT | CASRPRDSFYTDTQYF
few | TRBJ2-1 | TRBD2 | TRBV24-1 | TGTGCCACCAGTAATGAGGTTCTAGCGGGAGGGCCCAACCTCTACAATGAGCAGTTCTTC | CATSNEVLAGGPNLYNEQFF
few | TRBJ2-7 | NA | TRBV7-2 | TGTGCCAGCAGCTTAGACAGCCACAACTACGAGCAGTACTTC | CASSLDSHNYEQYF
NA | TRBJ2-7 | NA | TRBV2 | TGTGCCAGCGGGACACCTATCCCCCCCGAGCAGTACTTC | CASGTPIPPEQYF
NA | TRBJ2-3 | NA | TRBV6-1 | TGTGCCAGCAGTGAAGCGCACGGTAGGGCAGATACGCAGTATTTT | CASSEAHGRADTQYF
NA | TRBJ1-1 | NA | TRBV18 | TGTGCCAGCTCACCGGTGACACTAATAGGGAACACTGAAGCTTTCTTT | CASSPVTLIGNTEAFF
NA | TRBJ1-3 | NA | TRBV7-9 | TGTGCCAGCAGCTCCATTGGTAACGCTGGAAACACCATATATTTT | CASSSIGNAGNTIYF
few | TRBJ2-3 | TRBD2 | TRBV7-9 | TGTGCCAGCAGTGAGCGGGGACTAAGCACAGATACGCAGTATTTT | CASSERGLSTDTQYF
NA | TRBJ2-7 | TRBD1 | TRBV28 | TGTGCCACCATACCGGGACAGGGAATCGGAGAGCAGTACTTC | CATIPGQGIGEQYF
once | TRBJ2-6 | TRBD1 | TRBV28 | TGTGCCAGCAGTACGCCCCGGGACAGGGGCGCTAGGGCCAACGTCCTGACTTTC | CASSTPRDRGARANVLTF
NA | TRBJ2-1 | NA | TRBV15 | TGTGCCACCAGTCCGAGCGGCTTCAATGAGCAGTTCTTC | CATSPSGFNEQFF
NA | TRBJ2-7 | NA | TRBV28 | TGTGCCAGCAGTGAGACGGGAAGAGAGGGCGAGCAGTACTTC | CASSETGREGEQYF
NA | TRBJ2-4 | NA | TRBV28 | TGTGCCAGCCATACCGGGACCAAGGTCTACTTC | CASHTGTKVYF
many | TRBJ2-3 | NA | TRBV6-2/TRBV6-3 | TGTGCCAGCAGTTCAACCACCGGGGCCACAGATACGCAGTATTTT | CASSSTTGATDTQYF
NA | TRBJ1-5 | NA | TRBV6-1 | TGTGCCAGCAGTGAATCTCTGCAGGGTGGACAGCCCCAGCATTTT | CASSESLQGGQPQHF
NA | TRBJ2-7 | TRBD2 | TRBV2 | TGTGCCAGCAGCGCCCAACTAGCGGGAGTCCTCTACGAGCAGTACTTC | CASSAQLAGVLYEQYF
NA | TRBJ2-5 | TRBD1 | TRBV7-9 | TGTGCCATCGCGACAATGGTCCCAGGGGGATACCAAGAGACCCAGTACTTC | CAIATMVPGGYQETQYF
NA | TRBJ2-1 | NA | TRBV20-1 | TGCAGTGCTAGACCTGTGCGTGGCTCCTACAATGAGCAGTTCTTC | CSARPVRGSYNEQFF
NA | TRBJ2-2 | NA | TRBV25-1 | TGTGCCAGCAGTGAATTAGGACAGCCCGGGGAGCTGTTTTTT | CASSELGQPGELFF
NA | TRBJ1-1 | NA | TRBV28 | TGTGCCAGCAGAAACGCAGGGGCCCAGACCCGTGAAGCTTTCTTT | CASRNAGAQTREAFF
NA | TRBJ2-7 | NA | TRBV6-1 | TGTGCCAGCAGTGACGGGGACTTCGTCTACGAGCAGTACTTC | CASSDGDFVYEQYF
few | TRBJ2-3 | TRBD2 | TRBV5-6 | TGTGCCAGCAGCCTACGGACTAGCGGACCCACAGATACGCAGTATTTT | CASSLRTSGPTDTQYF
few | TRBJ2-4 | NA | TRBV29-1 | TGCAGCGTTGGTCAGGGGGGAGGCATTCAGTACTTC | CSVGQGGGIQYF
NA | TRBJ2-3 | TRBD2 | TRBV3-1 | TGTGCCAGCAGCCTTAGACTAGCGGGAGTACGGACAGATACGCAGTATTTT | CASSLRLAGVRTDTQYF
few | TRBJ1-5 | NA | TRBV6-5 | TGTGCCAGCAGACAGGGTCAGGCAGGGCCCCAGCATTTT | CASRQGQAGPQHF
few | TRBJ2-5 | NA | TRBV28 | TGTGCCAGCAGGAGACACCCGGGAGAGCAAGAGACCCAGTACTTC | CASRRHPGEQETQYF
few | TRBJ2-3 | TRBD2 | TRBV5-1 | TGCGCCAGCAGGGTACTAGCGACTAGCACAGATACGCAGTATTTT | CASRVLATSTDTQYF
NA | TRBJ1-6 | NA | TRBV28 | TGTGCCAGCAGGGGGGGCGCAGGTTCACCCCTCCACTTT | CASRGGAGSPLHF
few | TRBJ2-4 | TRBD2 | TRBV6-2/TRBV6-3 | TGTGCCAGCAGTTACGTGACTAGCGGGTCCCTAGCCAAAAACATTCAGTACTTC | CASSYVTSGSLAKNIQYF
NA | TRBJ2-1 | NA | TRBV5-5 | TGTGCCAGCAGCTTCAGTCCCGGGAATGAGCAGTTCTTC | CASSFSPGNEQFF
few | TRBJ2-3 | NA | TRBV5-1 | TGCGCCAGCAGCTTGGCGGGCATAACAGATACGCAGTATTTT | CASSLAGITDTQYF
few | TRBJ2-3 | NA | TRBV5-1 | TGCGCCAGCAGCTTGGAGTACCCGCCGGATACGCAGTATTTT | CASSLEYPPDTQYF
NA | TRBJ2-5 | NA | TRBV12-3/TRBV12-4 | TGTGCCAGCTCAGCGTTGCGGCAAGAGACCCAGTACTTC | CASSALRQETQYF
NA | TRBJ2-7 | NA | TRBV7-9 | TGTGCCAGCAGCCCCGGTTACGAGCAGTACTTC | CASSPGYEQYF
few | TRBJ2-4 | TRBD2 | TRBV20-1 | TGCAGTGCTAATCCCTTATCGGGGGGGCAACTAGCCAAAAACATTCAGTACTTC | CSANPLSGGQLAKNIQYF
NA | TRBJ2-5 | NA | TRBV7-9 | TGTGCCAGCAGCTTAGCGGGGGAGACCCAGTACTTC | CASSLAGETQYF
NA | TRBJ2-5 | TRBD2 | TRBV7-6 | TGTGCCAGCAGCTCCCCCCTAGCGGGAAAAGAGACCCAGTACTTC | CASSSPLAGKETQYF
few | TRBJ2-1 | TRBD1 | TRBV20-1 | TGCAGTGCTACTAAGGGGGCCTACTACAATGAGCAGTTCTTC | CSATKGAYYNEQFF
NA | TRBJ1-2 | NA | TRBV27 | TGTGCCAGCAGTCCCCGGGCCATGAGGGGCTACACCTTC | CASSPRAMRGYTF
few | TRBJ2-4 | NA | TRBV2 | TGTGCCAGCAGTGGCGTTGAAAACATTCAGTACTTC | CASSGVENIQYF
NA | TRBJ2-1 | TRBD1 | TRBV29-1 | TGCAGCGCACGGACTTGGGACAGGGGCAATGAGCAGTTCTTC | CSARTWDRGNEQFF
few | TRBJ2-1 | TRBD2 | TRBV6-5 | TGTGCCAGCAGTGAGGGACTAGCGGGCGGCTACGAGCAGTTCTTC | CASSEGLAGGYEQFF
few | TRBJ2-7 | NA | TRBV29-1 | TGCAGCGTTGGAGGGACTCCCTTTGAGCAGTACTTC | CSVGGTPFEQYF